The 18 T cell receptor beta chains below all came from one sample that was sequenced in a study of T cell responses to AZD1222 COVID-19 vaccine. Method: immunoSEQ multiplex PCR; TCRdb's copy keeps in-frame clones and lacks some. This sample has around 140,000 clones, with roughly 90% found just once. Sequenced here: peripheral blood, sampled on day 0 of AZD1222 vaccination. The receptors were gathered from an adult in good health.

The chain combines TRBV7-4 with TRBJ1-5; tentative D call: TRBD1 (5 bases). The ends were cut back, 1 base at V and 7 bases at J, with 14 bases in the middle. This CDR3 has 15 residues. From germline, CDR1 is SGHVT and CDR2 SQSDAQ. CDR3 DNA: TGTGCCAGCAGCTTAGGCGTAGGGGTTGGACAGCCCCAGCATTTT. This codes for CASSLGVGVGQPQHF.

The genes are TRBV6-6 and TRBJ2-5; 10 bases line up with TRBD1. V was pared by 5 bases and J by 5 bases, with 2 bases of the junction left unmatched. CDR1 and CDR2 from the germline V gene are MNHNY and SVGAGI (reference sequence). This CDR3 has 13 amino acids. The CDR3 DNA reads TGTGCCAGCAGTCGGGACAGGGGCGAGACCCAGTACTTC. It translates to CASSRDRGETQYF.

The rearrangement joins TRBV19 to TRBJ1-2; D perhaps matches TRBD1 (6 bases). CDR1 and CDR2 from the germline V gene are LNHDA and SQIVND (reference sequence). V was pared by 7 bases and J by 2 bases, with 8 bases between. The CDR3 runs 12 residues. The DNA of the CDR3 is TGTGCCAGTACCGGACAGAACTATGGCTACACCTTC. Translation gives CASTGQNYGYTF. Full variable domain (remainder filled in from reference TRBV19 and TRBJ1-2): DGGITQSPKYLFRKEGQNVTLSCEQNLNHDAMYWYRQDPGQGLRLIYYSQIVNDFQKGDIAEGYSVSREKKESFPLTVTSAQKNPTAFYLCASTGQNYGYTFGSGTRLTVV.

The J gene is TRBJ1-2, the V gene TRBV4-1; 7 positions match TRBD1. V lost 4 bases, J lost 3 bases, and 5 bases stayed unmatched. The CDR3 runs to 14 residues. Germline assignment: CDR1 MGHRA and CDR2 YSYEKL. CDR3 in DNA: TGCGCCAGCAGCCCCCGACAGGGAGACTATGGCTACACCTTC. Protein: CASSPRQGDYGYTF.

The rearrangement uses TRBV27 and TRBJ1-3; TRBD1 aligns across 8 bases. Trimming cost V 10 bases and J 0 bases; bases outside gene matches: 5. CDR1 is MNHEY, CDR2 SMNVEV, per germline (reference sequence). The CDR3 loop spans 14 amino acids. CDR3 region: CATRTGGSGNTIYF. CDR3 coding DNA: TGTGCCACTAGAACAGGGGGCTCTGGAAACACCATATATTTT.

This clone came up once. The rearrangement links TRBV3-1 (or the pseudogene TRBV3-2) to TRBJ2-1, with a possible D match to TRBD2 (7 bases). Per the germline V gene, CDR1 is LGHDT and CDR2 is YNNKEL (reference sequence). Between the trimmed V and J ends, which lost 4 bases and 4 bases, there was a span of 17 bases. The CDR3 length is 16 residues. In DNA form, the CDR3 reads TGTGCCAGCAGCCCCCGCGGGGGCGGGGCTTACAATGAGCAGTTCTTC. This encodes CASSPRGGGAYNEQFF.

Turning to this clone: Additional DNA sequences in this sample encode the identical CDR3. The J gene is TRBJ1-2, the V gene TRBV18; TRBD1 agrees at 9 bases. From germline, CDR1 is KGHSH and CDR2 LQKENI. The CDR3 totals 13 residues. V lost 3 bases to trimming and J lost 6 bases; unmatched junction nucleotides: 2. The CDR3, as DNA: TGTGCCAGCTCACCGGGACAGGGAGATGGCTACACCTTC. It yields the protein CASSPGQGDGYTF. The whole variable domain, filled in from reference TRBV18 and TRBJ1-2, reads NAGVMQNPRHLVRRRGQEARLRCSPMKGHSHVYWYRQLPEEGLKFMVYLQKENIIDESGMPKERFSAEFPKEGPSILRIQQVVRGDSAAYFCASSPGQGDGYTFGSGTRLTVV.

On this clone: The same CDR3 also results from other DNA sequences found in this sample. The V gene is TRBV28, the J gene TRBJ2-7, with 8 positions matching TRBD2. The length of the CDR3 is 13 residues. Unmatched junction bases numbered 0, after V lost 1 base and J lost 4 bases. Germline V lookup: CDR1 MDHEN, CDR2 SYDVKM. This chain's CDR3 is CASSLSGGYEQYF. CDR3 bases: TGTGCCAGCAGTTTATCGGGGGGGTACGAGCAGTACTTC.

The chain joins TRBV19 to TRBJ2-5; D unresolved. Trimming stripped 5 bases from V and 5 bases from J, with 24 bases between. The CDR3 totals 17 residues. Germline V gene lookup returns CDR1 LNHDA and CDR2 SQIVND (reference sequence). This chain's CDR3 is CASSPFSGSLMGETQYF. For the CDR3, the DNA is TGTGCCAGTAGTCCTTTTTCGGGCTCGTTGATGGGGGAGACCCAGTACTTC. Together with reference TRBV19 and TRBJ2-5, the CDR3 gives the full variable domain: DGGITQSPKYLFRKEGQNVTLSCEQNLNHDAMYWYRQDPGQGLRLIYYSQIVNDFQKGDIAEGYSVSREKKESFPLTVTSAQKNPTAFYLCASSPFSGSLMGETQYFGPGTRLLVL.

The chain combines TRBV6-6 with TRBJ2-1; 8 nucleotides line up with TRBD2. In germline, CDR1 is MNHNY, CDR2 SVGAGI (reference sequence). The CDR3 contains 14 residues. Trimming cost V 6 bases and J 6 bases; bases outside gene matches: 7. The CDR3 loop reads CASSETSGANEQFF. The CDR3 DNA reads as TGTGCCAGCAGCGAAACTAGCGGAGCCAATGAGCAGTTCTTC.

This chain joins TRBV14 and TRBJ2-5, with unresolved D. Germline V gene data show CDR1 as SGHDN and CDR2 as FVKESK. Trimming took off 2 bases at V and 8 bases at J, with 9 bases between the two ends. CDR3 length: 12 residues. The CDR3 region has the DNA TGTGCCAGCAGCCAAACTCTGAGCACCCAGTACTTC. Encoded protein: CASSQTLSTQYF.

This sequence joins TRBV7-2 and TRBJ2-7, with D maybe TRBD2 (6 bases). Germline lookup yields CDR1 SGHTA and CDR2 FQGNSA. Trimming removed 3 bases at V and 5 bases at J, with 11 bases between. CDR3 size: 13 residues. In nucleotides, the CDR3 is TGTGCCAGCAGCTTGACTAGAGACCACGAGCAGTACTTC. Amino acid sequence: CASSLTRDHEQYF.

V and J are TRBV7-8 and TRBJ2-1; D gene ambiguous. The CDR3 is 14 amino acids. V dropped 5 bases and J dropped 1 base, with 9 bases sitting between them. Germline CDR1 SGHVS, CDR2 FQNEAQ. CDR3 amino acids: CASSLSWSYNEQFF. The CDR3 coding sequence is TGTGCCAGCAGCCTGAGTTGGTCCTACAATGAGCAGTTCTTC.

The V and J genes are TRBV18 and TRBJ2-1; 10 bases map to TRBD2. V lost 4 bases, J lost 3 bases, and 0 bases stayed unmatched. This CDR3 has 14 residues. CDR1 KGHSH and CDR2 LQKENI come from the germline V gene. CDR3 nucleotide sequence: TGTGCCAGCTCACTAGCGGGAGGCTACAATGAGCAGTTCTTC. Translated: CASSLAGGYNEQFF.

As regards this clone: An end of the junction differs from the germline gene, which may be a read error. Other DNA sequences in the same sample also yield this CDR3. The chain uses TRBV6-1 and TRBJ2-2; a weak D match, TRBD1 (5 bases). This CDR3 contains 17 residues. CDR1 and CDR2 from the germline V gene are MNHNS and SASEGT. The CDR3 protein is CASSEARKGMNTGELFF. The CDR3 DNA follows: TGTGCCAGTAGTGAAGCGCGTAAGGGGATGAACACCGGGGAGCTGTTTTTT.

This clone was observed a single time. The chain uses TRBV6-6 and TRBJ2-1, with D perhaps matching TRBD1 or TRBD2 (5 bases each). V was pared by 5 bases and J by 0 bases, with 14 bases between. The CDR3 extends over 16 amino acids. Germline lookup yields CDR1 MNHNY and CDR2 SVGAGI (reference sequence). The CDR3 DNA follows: TGTGCCAGCAGTCCTCTGGGACGGAGCTCCTACAATGAGCAGTTCTTC. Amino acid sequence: CASSPLGRSSYNEQFF.

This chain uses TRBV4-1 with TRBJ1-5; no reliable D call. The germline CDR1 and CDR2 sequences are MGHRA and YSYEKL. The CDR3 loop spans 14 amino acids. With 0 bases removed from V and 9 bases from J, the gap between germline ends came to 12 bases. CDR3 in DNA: TGCGCCAGCAGCCAAGATTCCTCCGGTTCGCCCCAGCATTTT. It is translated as CASSQDSSGSPQHF.

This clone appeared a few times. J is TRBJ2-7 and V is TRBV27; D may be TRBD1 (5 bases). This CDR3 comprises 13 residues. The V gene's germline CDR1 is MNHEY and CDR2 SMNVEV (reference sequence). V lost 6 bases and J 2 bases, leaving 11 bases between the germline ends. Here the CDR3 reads CASSLQGPYEQYF. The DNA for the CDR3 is TGTGCCAGCAGCCTTCAGGGCCCCTACGAGCAGTACTTC.